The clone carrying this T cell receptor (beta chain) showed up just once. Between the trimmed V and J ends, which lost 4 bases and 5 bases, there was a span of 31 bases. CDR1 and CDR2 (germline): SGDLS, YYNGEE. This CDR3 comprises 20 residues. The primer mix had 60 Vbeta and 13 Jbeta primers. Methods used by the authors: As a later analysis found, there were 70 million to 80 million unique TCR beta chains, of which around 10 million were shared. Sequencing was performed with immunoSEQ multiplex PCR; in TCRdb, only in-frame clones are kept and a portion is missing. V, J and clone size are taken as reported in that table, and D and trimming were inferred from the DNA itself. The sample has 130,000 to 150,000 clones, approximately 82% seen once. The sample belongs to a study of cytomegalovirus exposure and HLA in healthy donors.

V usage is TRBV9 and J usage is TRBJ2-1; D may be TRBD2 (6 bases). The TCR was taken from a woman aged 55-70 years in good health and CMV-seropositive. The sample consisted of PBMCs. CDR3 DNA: TGTGCCAGCAGCCCCCCCGGCATCGGGGGAATTGGTGGGGACGACAATGAGCAGTTCTTC. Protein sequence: CASSPPGIGGIGGDDNEQFF.